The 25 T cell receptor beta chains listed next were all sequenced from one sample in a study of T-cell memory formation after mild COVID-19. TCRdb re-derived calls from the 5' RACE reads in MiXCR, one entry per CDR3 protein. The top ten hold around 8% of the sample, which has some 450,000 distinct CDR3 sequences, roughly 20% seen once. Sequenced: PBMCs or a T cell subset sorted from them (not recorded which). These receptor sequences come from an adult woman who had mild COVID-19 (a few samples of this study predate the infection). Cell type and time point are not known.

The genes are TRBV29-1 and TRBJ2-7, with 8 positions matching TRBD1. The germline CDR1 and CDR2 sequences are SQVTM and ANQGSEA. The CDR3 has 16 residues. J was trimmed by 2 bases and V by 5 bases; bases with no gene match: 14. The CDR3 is CSVLRTGKRGTYEQYF. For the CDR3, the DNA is TGCAGCGTTCTTAGGACAGGGAAAAGAGGGACCTACGAGCAGTACTTC.

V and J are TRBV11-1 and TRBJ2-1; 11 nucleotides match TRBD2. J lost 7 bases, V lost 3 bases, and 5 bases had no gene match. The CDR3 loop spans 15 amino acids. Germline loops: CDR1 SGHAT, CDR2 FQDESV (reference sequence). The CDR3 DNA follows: TGTGCCAGCAGCTTCTTTACTAGCGGGAGTAATGAGCAGTTCTTC. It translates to CASSFFTSGSNEQFF.

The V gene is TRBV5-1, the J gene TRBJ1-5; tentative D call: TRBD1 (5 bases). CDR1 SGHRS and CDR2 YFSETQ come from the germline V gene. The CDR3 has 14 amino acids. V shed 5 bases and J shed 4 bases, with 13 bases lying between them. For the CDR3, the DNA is TGCGCCAGCAGACTGGACACGCATAATCAGCCCCAGCATTTT. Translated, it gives CASRLDTHNQPQHF.

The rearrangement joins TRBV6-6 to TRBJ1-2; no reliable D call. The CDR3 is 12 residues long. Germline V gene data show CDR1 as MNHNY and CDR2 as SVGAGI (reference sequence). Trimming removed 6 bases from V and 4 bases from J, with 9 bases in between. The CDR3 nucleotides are TGTGCCAGCAGCTCCGACCCCTATGGCTACACCTTC. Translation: CASSSDPYGYTF.

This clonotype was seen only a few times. The CDR3 DNA sequence: TGTGCCAGCAGCGAAAGACAGGCTAACTACGAGCAGTACTTC. Amino acid sequence: CASSERQANYEQYF. The rearrangement links TRBV9 to TRBJ2-7; possible D gene TRBD1, 6 bases. V gave up 3 bases and J gave up 3 bases, with 13 bases separating them. Per germline, CDR1 SGDLS and CDR2 YYNGEE. The CDR3 length is 14 residues.

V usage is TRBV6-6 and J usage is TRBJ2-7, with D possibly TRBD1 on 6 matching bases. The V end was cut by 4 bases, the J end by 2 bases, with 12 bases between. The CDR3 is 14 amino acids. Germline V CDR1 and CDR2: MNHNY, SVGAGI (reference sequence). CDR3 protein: CASSWLGGTYEQYF. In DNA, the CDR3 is TGTGCCAGCAGTTGGCTAGGGGGTACCTACGAGCAGTACTTC.

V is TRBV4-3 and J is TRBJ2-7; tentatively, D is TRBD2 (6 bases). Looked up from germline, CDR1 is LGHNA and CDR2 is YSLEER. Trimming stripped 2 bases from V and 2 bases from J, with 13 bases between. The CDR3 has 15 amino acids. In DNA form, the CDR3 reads TGCGCCAGCAGCCAAACCGGGACTTACACCTACGAGCAGTACTTC. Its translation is CASSQTGTYTYEQYF.

The CDR3 DNA is TGTGCCACCAGTGACGAAACTGGGGGCTACACCTTC. Its protein product is CATSDETGGYTF. This chain connects TRBV24-1 to TRBJ1-2, with D unresolved. Per germline, CDR1 KGHDR and CDR2 SFDVKD. V lost 4 bases, J lost 8 bases, and 10 bases lay in between. This CDR3 spans 12 amino acids.

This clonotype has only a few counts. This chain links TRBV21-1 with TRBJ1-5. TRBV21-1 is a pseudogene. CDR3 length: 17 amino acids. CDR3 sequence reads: CASSMDPTREGNQPQHF. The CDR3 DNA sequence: TGTGCCAGCAGCATGGACCCTACAAGGGAGGGCAATCAGCCCCAGCATTTT.

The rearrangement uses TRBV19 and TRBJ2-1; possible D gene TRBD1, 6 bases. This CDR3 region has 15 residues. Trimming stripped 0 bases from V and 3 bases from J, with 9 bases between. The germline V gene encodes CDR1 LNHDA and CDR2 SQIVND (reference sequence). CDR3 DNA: TGTGCCAGTAGTATAGATCTAGGGGGCTACAATGAGCAGTTCTTC. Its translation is CASSIDLGGYNEQFF.

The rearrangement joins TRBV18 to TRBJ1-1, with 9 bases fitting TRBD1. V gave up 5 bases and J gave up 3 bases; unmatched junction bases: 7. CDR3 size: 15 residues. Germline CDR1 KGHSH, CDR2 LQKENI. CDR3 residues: CASSARDREDTEAFF. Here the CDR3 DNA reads TGTGCCAGCTCAGCCCGGGACAGGGAAGACACTGAAGCTTTCTTT.

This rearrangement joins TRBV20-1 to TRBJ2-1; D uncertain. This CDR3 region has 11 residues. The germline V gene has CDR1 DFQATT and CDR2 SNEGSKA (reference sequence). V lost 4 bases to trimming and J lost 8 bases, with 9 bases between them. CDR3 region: CSANWRYEQFF. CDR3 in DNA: TGCAGTGCTAATTGGCGATATGAGCAGTTCTTC.

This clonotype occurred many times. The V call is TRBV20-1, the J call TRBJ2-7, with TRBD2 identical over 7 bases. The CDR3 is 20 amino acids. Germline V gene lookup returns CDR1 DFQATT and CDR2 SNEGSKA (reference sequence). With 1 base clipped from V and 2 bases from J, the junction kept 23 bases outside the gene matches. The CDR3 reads CSARAPRTRDYRATPYEQYF. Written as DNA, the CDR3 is TGCAGTGCTAGAGCACCCCGAACCCGGGACTACCGGGCGACGCCCTACGAGCAGTACTTC.

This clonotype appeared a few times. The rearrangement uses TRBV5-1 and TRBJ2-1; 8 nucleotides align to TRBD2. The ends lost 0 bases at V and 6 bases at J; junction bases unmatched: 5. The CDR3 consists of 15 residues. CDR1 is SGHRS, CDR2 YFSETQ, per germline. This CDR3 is CASSLDGGAVNEQFF. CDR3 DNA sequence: TGCGCCAGCAGCTTGGACGGGGGGGCCGTCAATGAGCAGTTCTTC.

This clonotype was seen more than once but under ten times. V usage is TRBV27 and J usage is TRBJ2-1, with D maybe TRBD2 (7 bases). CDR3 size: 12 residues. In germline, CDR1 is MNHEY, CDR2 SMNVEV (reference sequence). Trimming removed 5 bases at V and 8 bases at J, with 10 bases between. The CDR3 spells CASSGGGDEQFF. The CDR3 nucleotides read TGTGCCAGCAGTGGCGGGGGCGATGAGCAGTTCTTC.

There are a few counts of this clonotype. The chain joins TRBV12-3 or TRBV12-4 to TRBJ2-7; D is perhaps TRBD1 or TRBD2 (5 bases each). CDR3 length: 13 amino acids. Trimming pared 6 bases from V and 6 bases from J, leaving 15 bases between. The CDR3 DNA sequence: TGTGCCAGCAGCAGGGACCAAGCCTCCGAGCAGTACTTC. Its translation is CASSRDQASEQYF.

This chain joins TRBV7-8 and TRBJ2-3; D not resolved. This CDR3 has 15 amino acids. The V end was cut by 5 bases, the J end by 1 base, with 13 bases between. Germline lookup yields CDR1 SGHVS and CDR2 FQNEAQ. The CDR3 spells CASSPGVARTDTQYF. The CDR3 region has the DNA TGTGCCAGCAGCCCCGGTGTGGCACGCACAGATACGCAGTATTTT. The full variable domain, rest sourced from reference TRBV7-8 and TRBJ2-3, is GAGVSQSPRYKVAKRGQDVALRCDPISGHVSLFWYQQALGQGPEFLTYFQNEAQLDKSGLPSDRFFAERPEGSVSTLKIQRTQQEDSAVYLCASSPGVARTDTQYFGPGTRLTVL.

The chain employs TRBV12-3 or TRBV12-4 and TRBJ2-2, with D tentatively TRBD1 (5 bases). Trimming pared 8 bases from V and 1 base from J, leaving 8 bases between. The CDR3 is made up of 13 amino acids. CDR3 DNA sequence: TGTGCCAGCCAAAGGGGGAACACCGGGGAGCTGTTTTTT. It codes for CASQRGNTGELFF.

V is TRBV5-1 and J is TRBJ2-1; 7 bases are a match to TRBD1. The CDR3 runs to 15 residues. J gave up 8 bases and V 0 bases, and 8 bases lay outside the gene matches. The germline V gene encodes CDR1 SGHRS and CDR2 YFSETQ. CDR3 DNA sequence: TGCGCCAGCAGCTTGGCACAGGGGTTAACGGATGAGCAGTTCTTC. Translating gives CASSLAQGLTDEQFF.

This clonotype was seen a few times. CDR3 coding DNA: TGCAGTGCTAGAGATGTGGGGGCGGATACGCAGTATTTT. It codes for CSARDVGADTQYF. This chain joins TRBV20-1 and TRBJ2-3; weak D call: TRBD1 (6 bases). V was shortened by 0 bases and J by 6 bases, with 10 bases between the two germline ends. Germline V lookup: CDR1 DFQATT, CDR2 SNEGSKA (reference sequence). This CDR3 is 13 amino acids long.

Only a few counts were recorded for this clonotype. The CDR3 DNA is TGTGCCAGCAGCTTAGGGCTCTCTGGAAACACCATATATTTT. Protein: CASSLGLSGNTIYF. The J gene is TRBJ1-3, the V gene TRBV11-3; D is ambiguous. The CDR3 consists of 14 residues. The V gene's germline CDR1 is SGHNT and CDR2 YENEEA. V lost 1 base to trimming and J lost 0 bases, with 4 bases between them.

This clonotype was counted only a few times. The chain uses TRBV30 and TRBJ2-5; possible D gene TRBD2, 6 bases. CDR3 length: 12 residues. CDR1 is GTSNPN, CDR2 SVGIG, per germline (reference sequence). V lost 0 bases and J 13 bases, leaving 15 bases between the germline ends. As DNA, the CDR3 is TGTGCCTGGAGTGTCCTTCTGGGACTTTTGTACTTC. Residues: CAWSVLLGLLYF.

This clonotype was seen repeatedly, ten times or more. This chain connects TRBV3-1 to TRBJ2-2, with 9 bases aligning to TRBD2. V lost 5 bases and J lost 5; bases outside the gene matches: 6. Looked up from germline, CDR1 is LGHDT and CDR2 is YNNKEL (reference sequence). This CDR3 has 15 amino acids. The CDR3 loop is CASSVLAGLTGELFF. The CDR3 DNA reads TGTGCCAGCAGCGTTCTAGCGGGATTAACCGGGGAGCTGTTTTTT.

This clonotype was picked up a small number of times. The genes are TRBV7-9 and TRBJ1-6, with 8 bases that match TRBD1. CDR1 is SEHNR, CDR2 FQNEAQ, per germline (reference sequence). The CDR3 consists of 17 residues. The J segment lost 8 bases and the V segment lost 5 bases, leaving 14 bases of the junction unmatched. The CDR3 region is CASSPSSQTGVDSPLHF. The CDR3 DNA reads TGTGCCAGCAGCCCCTCTTCCCAGACAGGGGTGGATTCACCCCTCCACTTT.

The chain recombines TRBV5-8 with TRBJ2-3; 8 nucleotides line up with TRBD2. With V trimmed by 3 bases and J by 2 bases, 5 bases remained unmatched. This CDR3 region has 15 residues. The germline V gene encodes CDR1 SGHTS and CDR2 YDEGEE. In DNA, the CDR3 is TGTGCCAGCAGCTCGGGGGGGGGACCCACAGATACGCAGTATTTT. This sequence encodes CASSSGGGPTDTQYF.